These T cell receptor beta chains were read from a single sample in a study of blood T cells in healthy people across ages. TCRdb reprocessed the 5' RACE reads via MiXCR and lists one record per CDR3 protein. The sample holds about 1.4 million distinct CDR3 sequences, approximately 63% seen once. The material sequenced was blood. All receptors come from a man aged 18 to 30 in good health. Both conserved end residues are part of each CDR3. D genes are given only for firm matches. Size values are once, few and many counts, or a class for expanded clones, and some rows have none.

CDR3 protein | D gene | V gene | clone size | J gene
CASSAPGTGLYEQYF | TRBD1 | TRBV12-3/TRBV12-4 | few | -
CASSVGEQTNIQYF | - | TRBV28 | - | TRBJ2-4
CASSLSGGAGTDTQYF | TRBD2 | TRBV3-1 | - | TRBJ2-3
CASSLDGGGHGGELFF | - | TRBV5-1 | - | TRBJ2-2
CSASASSGANVLTF | - | TRBV29-1 | few | TRBJ2-6
CASSLQSMDNLYGQYF | - | TRBV4-1 | - | TRBJ2-7
CASSLGVLAGPDTDTQYF | TRBD2 | TRBV5-1 | - | TRBJ2-3
CSASSHTTGYEQYF | TRBD1 | TRBV20-1 | - | TRBJ2-7
CASRSGRNYGYTF | - | TRBV27 | - | TRBJ1-2
CASTPNLGSYNEQFF | - | TRBV5-1 | - | TRBJ2-1
CSVDSGGVADTQYF | TRBD2 | TRBV29-1 | - | TRBJ2-3
CASSPLPGVADTQYF | - | TRBV4-1 | few | TRBJ2-3
CASSFTAGVYNEQFF | TRBD2 | TRBV13 | - | TRBJ2-1
CASSLVSQDYEQYF | - | TRBV7-9 | - | TRBJ2-7
CASRPGVAEQYF | - | TRBV12-3/TRBV12-4 | - | -
CSATSGRSEQYF | TRBD2 | TRBV20-1 | - | TRBJ2-5
CASTRGGGGYSPLHF | - | TRBV12-3/TRBV12-4 | - | TRBJ1-6
CASSKGRTEAFF | - | TRBV7-9 | many | TRBJ1-1
CASSQEGRGLADTQYF | TRBD1 | TRBV4-2 | - | TRBJ2-3
CASSQELVETQYF | - | TRBV4-2 | few | TRBJ2-5
CASSPSAGGKKDSPLHF | TRBD1 | TRBV4-1 | - | TRBJ1-6
CAISGSVGMVSDTQYF | - | TRBV10-3 | - | TRBJ2-3
CASSESAVDSYNSPLHF | - | TRBV2 | - | TRBJ1-6
CASSLVGVDTQYF | - | TRBV7-2 | - | TRBJ2-3
CASSPRGRGMNTEAFF | - | TRBV6-2/TRBV6-3 | - | TRBJ1-1
CASSILGQPREAQYF | TRBD1 | TRBV7-8 | - | TRBJ2-5
CASRRNYNEQFF | - | TRBV27 | - | TRBJ2-1
CASSQDGGTGQYSGANVLTF | TRBD1 | TRBV4-3 | few | TRBJ2-6
CSVDRGQGASDTQYF | TRBD1 | TRBV29-1 | - | TRBJ2-3
CASSFSGTGGYEQYF | TRBD1 | TRBV27 | few | TRBJ2-7
CSVGGGIGSYEQYF | - | TRBV29-1 | few | TRBJ2-7
CASSEYRAGYTF | - | TRBV25-1 | - | TRBJ1-2
CSARDGTSAGASNSPLHF | - | TRBV20-1 | - | TRBJ1-6
CSVVAAEPPTGDEQFF | - | TRBV29-1 | few | TRBJ2-1
CASSGSATYEQYF | - | TRBV6-1 | - | TRBJ2-7
CASSESAGANVLTF | - | TRBV10-1 | few | TRBJ2-6
CSADSGVNTGELFF | TRBD2 | TRBV20-1 | - | TRBJ2-2
CSAQGNEQFF | TRBD1 | TRBV20-1 | many | TRBJ2-1
CASSLADRGYEQYF | TRBD2 | TRBV12-3/TRBV12-4 | few | -
CASLNERHTQYF | - | TRBV12-3/TRBV12-4 | - | TRBJ2-3
CASSHAQGISGANVLTF | TRBD1 | TRBV14 | - | TRBJ2-6
CATSRDGSSYEQYF | - | TRBV15 | few | TRBJ2-7
CSARDKMKPSLNNYGYTF | - | TRBV20-1 | - | TRBJ1-2
CASSLDWNQETQYF | - | TRBV7-9 | - | TRBJ2-5